The entry that follows covers one T cell receptor beta chain sequence. CDR3 length: 15 amino acids. V was clipped by 1 base and J by 2 bases; unmatched bases: 4. CDR1 is SGDLS, CDR2 YYNGEE, per germline. In the authors' workflow: It was from reference gene primer amplification that nucleated cell counts were estimated. TCRdb keeps only in-frame clones here, not all; method: immunoSEQ multiplex PCR. V, J and clone size are taken as reported in that table, and D and trimming were inferred from the DNA itself. The sample lists 95,000 to 150,000 clones; over 65% were seen once. The source of the sample is a study of blood T cell repertoires in COVID-19. Study in general: Some COVID-19 samples were acute and others convalescent; all came from the United States, Italy and Spain. From T cells, B-cell-depleted T cells, or PBMCs came the material, which was cDNA or gDNA.

This receptor was identified in a woman in her 70s with acute or convalescent COVID-19. The genes are TRBV9 and TRBJ2-5; 8 nucleotides align to TRBD2. Specimen: peripheral blood. For the CDR3, the DNA is TGTGCCAGCAGCGTATCGGCTAGCGGGCAAGAGACCCAGTACTTC. As protein: CASSVSASGQETQYF. The full variable domain, with the rest looked up from reference TRBV9 and TRBJ2-5, is DSGVTQTPKHLITATGQRVTLRCSPRSGDLSVYWYQQSLDQGLQFLIQYYNGEERAKGNILERFSAQQFPDLHSELNLSSLELGDSALYFCASSVSASGQETQYFGPGTRLLVL.